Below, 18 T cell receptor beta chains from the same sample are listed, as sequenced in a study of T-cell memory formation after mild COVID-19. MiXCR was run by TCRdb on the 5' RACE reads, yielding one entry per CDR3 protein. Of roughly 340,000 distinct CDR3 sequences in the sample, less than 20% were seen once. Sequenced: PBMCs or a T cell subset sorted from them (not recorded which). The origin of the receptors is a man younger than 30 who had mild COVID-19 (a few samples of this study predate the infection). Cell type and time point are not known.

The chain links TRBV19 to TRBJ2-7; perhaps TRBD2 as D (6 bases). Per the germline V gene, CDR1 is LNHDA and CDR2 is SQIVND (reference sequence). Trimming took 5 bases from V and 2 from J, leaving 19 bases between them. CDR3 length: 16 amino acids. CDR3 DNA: TGTGCCAGTAGTTCCACAGACGGAGGGCGCGCCTACGAGCAGTACTTC. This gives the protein CASSSTDGGRAYEQYF.

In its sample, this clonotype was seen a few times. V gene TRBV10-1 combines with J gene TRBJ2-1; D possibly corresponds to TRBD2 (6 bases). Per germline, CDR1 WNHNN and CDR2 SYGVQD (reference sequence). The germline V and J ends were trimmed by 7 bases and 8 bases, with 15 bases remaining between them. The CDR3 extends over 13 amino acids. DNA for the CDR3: TGCGCCAGCACCCTGGGACTGGGCGATGAGCAGTTCTTC. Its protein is CASTLGLGDEQFF.

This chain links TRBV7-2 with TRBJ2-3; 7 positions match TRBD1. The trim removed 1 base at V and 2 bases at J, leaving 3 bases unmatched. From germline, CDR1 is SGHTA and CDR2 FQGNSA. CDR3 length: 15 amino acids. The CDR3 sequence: CASSLGGQITDTQYF. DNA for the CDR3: TGTGCCAGCAGCTTAGGGGGACAGATCACAGATACGCAGTATTTT.

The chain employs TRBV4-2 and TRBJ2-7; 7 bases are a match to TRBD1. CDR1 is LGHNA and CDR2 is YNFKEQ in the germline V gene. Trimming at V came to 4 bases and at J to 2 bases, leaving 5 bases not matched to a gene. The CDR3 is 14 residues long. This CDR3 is CASSPSRGTYEQYF. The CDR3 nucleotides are TGTGCCAGCAGCCCTTCCAGGGGGACCTACGAGCAGTACTTC.

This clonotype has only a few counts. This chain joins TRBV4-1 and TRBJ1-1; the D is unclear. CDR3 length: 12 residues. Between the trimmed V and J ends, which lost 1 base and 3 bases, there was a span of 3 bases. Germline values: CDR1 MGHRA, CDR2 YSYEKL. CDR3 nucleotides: TGCGCCAGCAGCCAAGTCGACACTGAAGCTTTCTTT. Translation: CASSQVDTEAFF.

CDR3 amino acids: CASRGYEQLAGGNNEQFF. In DNA form, the CDR3 reads TGTGCCAGCAGAGGGTACGAACAACTAGCGGGGGGCAACAATGAGCAGTTCTTC. The V gene is TRBV27, the J gene TRBJ2-1; TRBD2 matches at 12 bases. The CDR3 runs to 18 residues. Germline-derived CDR1 and CDR2 are MNHEY and SMNVEV (reference sequence). Trimming took 6 bases from V and 5 from J; bases not matched to a gene: 14.

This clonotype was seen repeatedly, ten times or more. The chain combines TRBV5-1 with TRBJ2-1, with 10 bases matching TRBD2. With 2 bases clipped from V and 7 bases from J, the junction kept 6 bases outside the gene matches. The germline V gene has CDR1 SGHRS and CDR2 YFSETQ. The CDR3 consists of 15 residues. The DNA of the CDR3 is TGCGCCAGCAGCTTAGCGGGGGGGCCATGGAATGAGCAGTTCTTC. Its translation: CASSLAGGPWNEQFF.

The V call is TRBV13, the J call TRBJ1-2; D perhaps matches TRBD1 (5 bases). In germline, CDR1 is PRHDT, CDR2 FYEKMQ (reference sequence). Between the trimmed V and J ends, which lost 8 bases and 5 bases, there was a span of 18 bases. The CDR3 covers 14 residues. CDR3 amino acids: CASLWSRGTYGYTF. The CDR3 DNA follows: TGTGCCAGCCTCTGGAGTCGGGGGACGTATGGCTACACCTTC.

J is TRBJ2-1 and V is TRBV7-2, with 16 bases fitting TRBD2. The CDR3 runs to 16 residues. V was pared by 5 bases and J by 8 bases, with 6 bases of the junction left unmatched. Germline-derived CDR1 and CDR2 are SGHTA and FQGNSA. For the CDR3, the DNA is TGTGCCAGCAGCGGCCTGGGACTAGCGGGGGGGCATGAGCAGTTCTTC. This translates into CASSGLGLAGGHEQFF.

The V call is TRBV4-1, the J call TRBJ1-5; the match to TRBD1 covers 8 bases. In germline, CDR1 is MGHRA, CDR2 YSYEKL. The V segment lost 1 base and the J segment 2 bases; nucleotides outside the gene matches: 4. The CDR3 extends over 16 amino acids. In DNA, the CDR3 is TGCGCCAGCAGCCAAGGACCGGGACAGGGCAATCAGCCCCAGCATTTT. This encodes CASSQGPGQGNQPQHF.

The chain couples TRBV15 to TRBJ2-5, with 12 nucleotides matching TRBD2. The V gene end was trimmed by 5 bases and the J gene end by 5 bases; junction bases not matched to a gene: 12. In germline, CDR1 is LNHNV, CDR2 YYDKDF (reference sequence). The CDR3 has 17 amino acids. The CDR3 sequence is CATSPRLAGESGETQYF. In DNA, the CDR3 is TGTGCCACCAGCCCTCGACTAGCGGGGGAGTCTGGCGAGACCCAGTACTTC.

CDR3 in amino acids: CSVEDPGGHYNEQFF. The DNA for the CDR3 is TGCAGCGTTGAAGATCCAGGGGGGCACTACAATGAGCAGTTCTTC. The J gene is TRBJ2-1, the V gene TRBV29-1, with D perhaps matching TRBD1 (7 bases). Trimming took off 0 bases at V and 3 bases at J, with 12 bases between the two ends. This CDR3 region has 15 residues. Germline V gives CDR1 SQVTM, CDR2 ANQGSEA.

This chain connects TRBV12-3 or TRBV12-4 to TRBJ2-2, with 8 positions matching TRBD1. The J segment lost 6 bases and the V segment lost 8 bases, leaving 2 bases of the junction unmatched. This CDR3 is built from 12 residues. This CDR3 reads CASGQGPGELFF. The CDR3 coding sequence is TGTGCCAGCGGACAGGGACCCGGGGAGCTGTTTTTT.

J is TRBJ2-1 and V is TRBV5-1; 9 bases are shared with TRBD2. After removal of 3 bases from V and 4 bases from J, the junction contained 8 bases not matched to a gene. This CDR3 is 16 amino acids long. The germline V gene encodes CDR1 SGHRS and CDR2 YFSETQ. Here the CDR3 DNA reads TGCGCCAGCAGCTCCGCGGGAGGGGGGGATTACAATGAGCAGTTCTTC. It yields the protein CASSSAGGGDYNEQFF.

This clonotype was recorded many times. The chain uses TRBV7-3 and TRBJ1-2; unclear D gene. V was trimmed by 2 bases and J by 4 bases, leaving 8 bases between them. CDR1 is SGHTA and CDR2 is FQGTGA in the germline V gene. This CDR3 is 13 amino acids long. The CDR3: CASSLEGGYGYTF. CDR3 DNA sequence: TGTGCCAGCAGCTTAGAGGGTGGCTATGGCTACACCTTC.

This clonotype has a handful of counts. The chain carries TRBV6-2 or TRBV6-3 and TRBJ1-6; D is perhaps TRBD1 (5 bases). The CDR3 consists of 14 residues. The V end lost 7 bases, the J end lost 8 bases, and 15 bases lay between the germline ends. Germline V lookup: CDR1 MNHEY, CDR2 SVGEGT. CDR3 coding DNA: TGTGCCAGCACCCGAACGGGGACCTATTCACCCCTCCACTTT. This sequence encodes CASTRTGTYSPLHF.

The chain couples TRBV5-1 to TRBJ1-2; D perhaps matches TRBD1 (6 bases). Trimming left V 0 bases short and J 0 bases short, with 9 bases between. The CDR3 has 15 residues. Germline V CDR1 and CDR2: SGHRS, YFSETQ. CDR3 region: CASSLGQVANYGYTF. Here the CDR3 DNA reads TGCGCCAGCAGCTTGGGACAGGTCGCTAACTATGGCTACACCTTC.

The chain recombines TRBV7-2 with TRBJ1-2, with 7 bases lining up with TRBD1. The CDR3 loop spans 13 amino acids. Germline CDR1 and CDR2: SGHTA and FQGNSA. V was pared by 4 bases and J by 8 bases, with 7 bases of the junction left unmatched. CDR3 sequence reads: CASSSDRVGGYTF. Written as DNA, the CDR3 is TGTGCCAGCAGCTCAGACAGGGTTGGCGGCTACACCTTC. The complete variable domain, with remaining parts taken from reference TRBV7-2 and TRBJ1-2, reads GAGVSQSPSNKVTEKGKDVELRCDPISGHTALYWYRQSLGQGLEFLIYFQGNSAPDKSGLPSDRFSAERTGGSVSTLTIQRTQQEDSAVYLCASSSDRVGGYTFGSGTRLTVV.